These 7 T cell receptor beta chains were all obtained from the same sample, sequenced in a study of blood T cells in healthy people across ages. A second PCR, run for roughly 7 to 11 cycles, used a sample-barcoded 5' primer plus a J-beta primer mix. TCRdb used MiXCR to reprocess the 5' RACE reads, holding one entry per CDR3 protein. Among more than 900,000 distinct CDR3 sequences, 29% were seen once, and the ten largest hold more than 8.5%. These data were also reused for a study on T cells of mothers and their children.

Input material: blood. The receptors here all came from a woman aged 40 to 55 in good health.

V gene TRBV5-6 combines with J gene TRBJ1-2, with no clear D. CDR1 is SGHDT and CDR2 is YYEEEE in the germline V gene. V lost 4 bases, J lost 8 bases, and 15 bases lay in between. This CDR3 has 13 amino acids. The CDR3 DNA reads TGTGCCAGCAGCCCTCCCCCCCCTGGGGGCTACACCTTC. It codes for CASSPPPPGGYTF.

In its sample, this clonotype was seen many times. The gene calls are TRBV5-1 and TRBJ2-5; TRBD1 matches at 12 bases. Germline CDR1 is SGHRS and CDR2 is YFSETQ. Trimming cost V 2 bases and J 2 bases; bases outside gene matches: 10. This CDR3 spans 18 amino acids. CDR3 protein: CASSLTGTGGRVQETQYF. The DNA for the CDR3 is TGCGCCAGCAGCTTAACCGGGACAGGGGGCAGGGTGCAAGAGACCCAGTACTTC.

This clonotype was found a few times. This chain joins TRBV28 and TRBJ2-5; a possible D gene is TRBD1 (5 bases). V was cut by 6 bases and J by 9 bases, with 20 bases left in between. Germline assignment: CDR1 MDHEN and CDR2 SYDVKM. The CDR3 totals 14 residues. The CDR3 DNA is TGTGCCAGCAGCTCATCAGGGTACTTTGGAGCCCAGTACTTC. This sequence encodes CASSSSGYFGAQYF.

J is TRBJ1-1 and V is TRBV10-3; D is possibly TRBD1 (5 bases). In germline, CDR1 is ENHRY, CDR2 SYGVKD. Trimming removed 11 bases at V and 4 bases at J, with 14 bases between. The CDR3 contains 12 residues. The CDR3 DNA reads as TGTGCCGTAGGGAGGGACGGCACTGAAGCTTTCTTT. It codes for CAVGRDGTEAFF.

In its sample, this clonotype was seen many times. The chain recombines TRBV5-1 with TRBJ1-2; D not certain. CDR3 length: 14 amino acids. Trimming shortened V by 0 bases and J by 2 bases, and 8 bases separated the two germline ends. CDR1 and CDR2 from the germline V gene are SGHRS and YFSETQ. CDR3 in amino acids: CASSLGGRNYGYTF. The DNA of the CDR3 is TGCGCCAGCAGCTTGGGTGGCCGAAACTATGGCTACACCTTC.

This clonotype showed up many times. This rearrangement joins TRBV7-2 to TRBJ2-7, with 8 nucleotides matching TRBD1. Trimming at V came to 0 bases and at J to 3 bases, leaving 4 bases not matched to a gene. In germline, CDR1 is SGHTA, CDR2 FQGNSA. CDR3 length equals 15 residues. The DNA of the CDR3 is TGTGCCAGCAGCTTAGCCCCACAGGGGGTCTACGAGCAGTACTTC. Its translation: CASSLAPQGVYEQYF.

This chain links TRBV12-3 or TRBV12-4 with TRBJ1-1; no clear D gene. CDR3 length: 10 amino acids. Trimming cost V 4 bases and J 8 bases, with 5 bases left between them. The chain's CDR3 is CASSYGEAFF. The DNA of the CDR3 is TGTGCCAGCAGTTATGGGGAAGCTTTCTTT.